The 30 T cell receptor beta chains reported below all come from one sample, sequenced in a study of blood T cell repertoires in COVID-19. Some clones are missing from TCRdb's copy, which holds only in-frame ones; the method was immunoSEQ multiplex PCR. The table lists 130,000 to 150,000 clones, just under 85% of them singletons, with nearly 3% in the top ten. Sequenced: peripheral blood. These receptors all come from a woman aged 40 to 49 with active or convalescent COVID-19.

The rearrangement uses TRBV12-3 or TRBV12-4 and TRBJ1-2; D gene ambiguous. The CDR3 covers 10 residues. Trimming removed 5 bases from V and 5 bases from J, with 3 bases in between. The CDR3 DNA reads TGTGCCAGCAGTCGTTATGGCTACACCTTC. This codes for CASSRYGYTF.

The chain has TRBV9 and TRBJ1-1, with TRBD1 as a possible D gene (6 bases). V was clipped by 4 bases and J by 1 base, with 11 bases between them. Germline V gene data show CDR1 as SGDLS and CDR2 as YYNGEE. The CDR3 has 14 residues. CDR3 in amino acids: CASSPQGRNTEAFF. Written as DNA, the CDR3 is TGTGCCAGCAGCCCTCAGGGGAGGAACACTGAAGCTTTCTTT.

The chain combines TRBV11-3 with TRBJ2-7; possibly TRBD1 for D (6 bases). Trimming shortened V by 5 bases and J by 2 bases, and 13 bases separated the two germline ends. The germline gives CDR1 SGHNT, CDR2 YENEEA. The length of the CDR3 is 14 residues. This chain's CDR3 is CASSLPGTPYEQYF. In DNA, the CDR3 is TGTGCCAGCAGCCTTCCAGGGACACCCTACGAGCAGTACTTC.

The genes are TRBV5-1 and TRBJ2-5, with 9 nucleotides matching TRBD2. Germline CDR1 SGHRS, CDR2 YFSETQ. The CDR3 sequence is 16 residues long. Trimming at V came to 0 bases and at J to 5 bases, leaving 8 bases not matched to a gene. Written as DNA, the CDR3 is TGCGCCAGCAGCTTGGGGGGCCTAGCGGGACCTGAGACCCAGTACTTC. This gives the protein CASSLGGLAGPETQYF.

V gene TRBV3-1 (or the pseudogene TRBV3-2) combines with J gene TRBJ1-2; TRBD1 is a possible D gene (6 bases). This CDR3 has 14 residues. V was pared by 3 bases and J by 3 bases, with 11 bases between. CDR1 LGHDT and CDR2 YNNKEL come from the germline V gene (reference sequence). The CDR3 bases are TGTGCCAGCAGCCACGGAGGGGGGGACTATGGCTACACCTTC. This encodes CASSHGGGDYGYTF.

The rearrangement links TRBV28 to TRBJ2-5; D uncertain. CDR3 length: 15 residues. The V end was cut by 2 bases, the J end by 4 bases, with 14 bases between. The germline V gene has CDR1 MDHEN and CDR2 SYDVKM. CDR3 sequence: CASSLPLLVVETQYF. CDR3 in DNA: TGTGCCAGCAGTTTACCCCTCTTGGTAGTAGAGACCCAGTACTTC.

V gene TRBV12-3 or TRBV12-4 combines with J gene TRBJ1-2, with 8 bases identical to TRBD1. J gave up 4 bases and V 6 bases, and 4 bases lay outside the gene matches. CDR3 length equals 13 residues. DNA for the CDR3: TGTGCCAGCAGGGGACAGGTTGGCTATGGCTACACCTTC. Residues: CASRGQVGYGYTF.

The rearrangement links TRBV5-5 to TRBJ2-2; 8 nucleotides agree with TRBD1. V shed 0 bases and J 4 bases; nucleotides not matched to a gene: 8. Germline assignment: CDR1 SGHKS and CDR2 YYEKEE (reference sequence). The CDR3 covers 17 residues. Written as DNA, the CDR3 is TGTGCCAGCAGCTTGGCGGCAGGGGGCGCCGCCACCGGGGAGCTGTTTTTT. It codes for CASSLAAGGAATGELFF.

J is TRBJ2-2 and V is TRBV29-1; tentative D call: TRBD1 (5 bases). The CDR3 contains 13 residues. The V gene lost 6 bases and the J gene lost 4 bases, with 12 bases spanning the gap. Germline assignment: CDR1 SQVTM and CDR2 ANQGSEA. The CDR3 nucleotides are TGCAGCGTCTCCAGGGCTGGCACCGGGGAGCTGTTTTTT. This sequence encodes CSVSRAGTGELFF.

The J gene is TRBJ2-5, the V gene TRBV5-4, with 10 bases fitting TRBD1. Germline-derived CDR1 and CDR2 are SGHNT and YYREEE (reference sequence). V lost 0 bases to trimming and J lost 6 bases; unmatched junction nucleotides: 5. The CDR3 loop spans 15 amino acids. CDR3 protein: CASSLATGGAKTQYF. In DNA, the CDR3 is TGTGCCAGCAGCTTGGCGACAGGGGGCGCGAAGACCCAGTACTTC.

J is TRBJ1-2 and V is TRBV18; D unclear. The V and J ends lost 2 bases and 4 bases respectively, with 11 bases between them. CDR1 is KGHSH, CDR2 LQKENI, per germline. The CDR3 is made up of 14 amino acids. In DNA form, the CDR3 reads TGTGCCAGCTCACCAGAAGCCCGCGGCTATGGCTACACCTTC. Its translation is CASSPEARGYGYTF.

V and J are TRBV5-1 and TRBJ1-2, with 8 bases lining up with TRBD1. Germline assignment: CDR1 SGHRS and CDR2 YFSETQ. The junction had 10 bases not matched to a gene; V was cut back by 4 bases and J by 2 bases. CDR3 size: 16 residues. The CDR3 DNA sequence: TGCGCCAGCAGCCCAAGTCCGGGACAGGCAAACTATGGCTACACCTTC. This codes for CASSPSPGQANYGYTF. The entire variable domain, with the rest obtained from reference TRBV5-1 and TRBJ1-2, is as follows: KAGVTQTPRYLIKTRGQQVTLSCSPISGHRSVSWYQQTPGQGLQFLFEYFSETQRNKGNFPGRFSGRQFSNSRSEMNVSTLELGDSALYLCASSPSPGQANYGYTFGSGTRLTVV.

Points on this clone: Other DNA sequences of this sample code for an identical CDR3. V gene TRBV4-1 combines with J gene TRBJ2-3; 12 nucleotides agree with TRBD2. Trimming cost V 0 bases and J 6 bases; bases outside gene matches: 7. CDR3 length: 17 residues. Per germline, CDR1 MGHRA and CDR2 YSYEKL. The CDR3 DNA follows: TGCGCCAGCAGCCAAGATTGGGCTAGCGGGGGGGCTGATACGCAGTATTTT. Translating gives CASSQDWASGGADTQYF.

V usage is TRBV7-6 and J usage is TRBJ1-1; 8 nucleotides line up with TRBD1. The CDR3 covers 15 residues. The germline gives CDR1 SGHVS, CDR2 FNYEAQ. Germline trimming cut 5 bases from V and 1 base from J; bases unmatched to any gene: 6. The CDR3 is CASSPWTGPNTEAFF. For the CDR3, the DNA is TGTGCCAGCAGCCCCTGGACAGGGCCGAACACTGAAGCTTTCTTT.

The rearrangement links TRBV18 to TRBJ1-5; the match to TRBD1 covers 8 bases. CDR3 length: 15 amino acids. Germline V gene sequence: CDR1 KGHSH, CDR2 LQKENI. J gave up 6 bases and V 3 bases, and 7 bases lay outside the gene matches. In DNA, the CDR3 is TGTGCCAGCTCACCGGTCAGGGGGCTGGTTCAGCCCCAGCATTTT. Translated, it gives CASSPVRGLVQPQHF.

The chain uses TRBV27 and TRBJ1-6; 8 bases line up with TRBD1. V lost 6 bases to trimming and J lost 9 bases; unmatched junction nucleotides: 4. The CDR3 consists of 13 residues. CDR1 and CDR2 from the germline V gene are MNHEY and SMNVEV (reference sequence). Here the CDR3 reads CASRRTGGSPLHF. The CDR3 DNA reads as TGTGCCAGCAGGCGAACAGGGGGTTCACCCCTCCACTTT.

This chain uses TRBV3-1 (or the pseudogene TRBV3-2) with TRBJ1-5; TRBD1 is a possible D gene (5 bases). Trimming took 0 bases from V and 6 from J, leaving 15 bases between them. Germline lookup yields CDR1 LGHDT and CDR2 YNNKEL (reference sequence). This CDR3 contains 16 residues. As DNA, the CDR3 is TGTGCCAGCAGCCAAGATGGGGGGGTTCGTCGTCAGCCCCAGCATTTT. Its protein is CASSQDGGVRRQPQHF.

The rearrangement joins TRBV4-3 to TRBJ2-7; tentatively, D is TRBD2 (7 bases). Looked up from germline, CDR1 is LGHNA and CDR2 is YSLEER. V lost 1 base, J lost 2 bases, and 9 bases lay in between. The CDR3 consists of 14 residues. The CDR3 loop is CASSQGEGAYEQYF. Here the CDR3 DNA reads TGCGCCAGCAGCCAAGGGGAGGGGGCCTACGAGCAGTACTTC.

The rearrangement links TRBV5-1 to TRBJ1-1; 7 bases agree with TRBD1. V shed 0 bases and J 1 base; nucleotides not matched to a gene: 3. Germline CDR1 is SGHRS and CDR2 is YFSETQ. This CDR3 has 15 amino acids. CDR3 region: CASSLEGAGNTEAFF. As DNA, the CDR3 is TGCGCCAGCAGCTTGGAGGGGGCAGGGAACACTGAAGCTTTCTTT. Together with reference TRBV5-1 and TRBJ1-1, the CDR3 gives the full variable domain: KAGVTQTPRYLIKTRGQQVTLSCSPISGHRSVSWYQQTPGQGLQFLFEYFSETQRNKGNFPGRFSGRQFSNSRSEMNVSTLELGDSALYLCASSLEGAGNTEAFFGQGTRLTVV.

This clone came up a few times. The J gene is TRBJ2-1, the V gene TRBV7-9, with 7 bases lining up with TRBD1. This CDR3 is 13 amino acids long. With V trimmed by 3 bases and J by 7 bases, 3 bases remained unmatched. Germline V gene data show CDR1 as SEHNR and CDR2 as FQNEAQ (reference sequence). Here the CDR3 DNA reads TGTGCCAGCAGCTTGACAGGGATTAATGAGCAGTTCTTC. This gives the protein CASSLTGINEQFF.

This chain links TRBV2 with TRBJ1-6; D not certain. The V gene's germline CDR1 is SNHLY and CDR2 FYNNEI. V was cut by 8 bases and J by 5 bases, with 10 bases left in between. The CDR3 extends over 13 amino acids. CDR3 nucleotide sequence: TGTGCCAGCGGCGGGGAAGATAATTCACCCCTCCACTTT. It translates to CASGGEDNSPLHF.

J is TRBJ1-2 and V is TRBV10-3; 7 positions agree with TRBD1. The trim removed 4 bases at V and 6 bases at J, leaving 11 bases unmatched. This CDR3 is 15 amino acids long. Per germline, CDR1 ENHRY and CDR2 SYGVKD. The CDR3 nucleotides are TGTGCCATCAGTGGCTTCCGAGGACAGGCGGATGGCTACACCTTC. It codes for CAISGFRGQADGYTF.

The V call is TRBV19, the J call TRBJ1-1, with D unresolved. The CDR3 covers 13 residues. V lost 7 bases and J lost 2, with 11 bases in between. The germline V gene encodes CDR1 LNHDA and CDR2 SQIVND (reference sequence). Here the CDR3 reads CASIGSLNTEAFF. The CDR3 coding sequence is TGTGCCAGTATTGGCAGTCTTAACACTGAAGCTTTCTTT.

The chain joins TRBV6-1 to TRBJ2-1; the match to TRBD2 covers 11 bases. Germline V CDR1 and CDR2: MNHNS, SASEGT. CDR3 length equals 16 residues. J lost 3 bases, V lost 2 bases, and 3 bases had no gene match. CDR3 amino acids: CASSEYGTSGYNEQFF. The CDR3 DNA sequence: TGTGCCAGCAGTGAATACGGGACTAGCGGCTACAATGAGCAGTTCTTC.

This chain links TRBV5-5 with TRBJ1-5; 9 nucleotides align to TRBD1. Germline V gene lookup returns CDR1 SGHKS and CDR2 YYEKEE (reference sequence). V lost 4 bases and J lost 7; bases outside the gene matches: 3. This CDR3 region has 13 residues. CDR3 nucleotide sequence: TGTGCCAGCAGCCTTACAGGGGGCCAGCCCCAGCATTTT. Translating gives CASSLTGGQPQHF.

This clone has a single count. In DNA, the CDR3 is TGTGCCAGCAGCTTAGTGGGACTAGCGGGAGCTGCCGCAGATACGCAGTATTTT. Its translation is CASSLVGLAGAAADTQYF. V and J are TRBV7-9 and TRBJ2-3, with TRBD2 matching over 14 bases. CDR3 size: 18 residues. The junction had 7 bases not matched to a gene; V was cut back by 1 base and J by 4 bases. CDR1 is SEHNR and CDR2 is FQNEAQ in the germline V gene (reference sequence).

CDR3 in amino acids: CASSGERGTVDTQYF. CDR3 DNA: TGTGCCAGCAGTGGTGAGCGGGGTACCGTAGATACGCAGTATTTT. The rearrangement links TRBV6-2 or TRBV6-3 to TRBJ2-3; 7 bases fit TRBD2. CDR1 and CDR2 (germline): MNHEY, SVGEGT. Trimming took 5 bases from V and 5 from J; bases not matched to a gene: 10. The CDR3 sequence is 15 residues long.

V gene TRBV28 combines with J gene TRBJ2-7; 7 bases fit TRBD1. The CDR3 runs 13 residues. J lost 7 bases, V lost 6 bases, and 9 bases had no gene match. The germline V gene encodes CDR1 MDHEN and CDR2 SYDVKM. The CDR3 coding sequence is TGTGCCAGCAGCCCAGACAGGGTAAGGGAGCAGTACTTC. Encoded protein: CASSPDRVREQYF.

This clone was detected only a few times. The rearrangement joins TRBV29-1 to TRBJ2-4; the D gene is possibly TRBD1 (7 bases). Germline V gene sequence: CDR1 SQVTM, CDR2 ANQGSEA. Trimming removed 7 bases from V and 8 bases from J, with 21 bases in between. This CDR3 spans 14 amino acids. The DNA of the CDR3 is TGCAGCGCCCGACAGGGTTTCCCGGGGGACATTCAGTACTTC. Amino acids: CSARQGFPGDIQYF.

The DNA for the CDR3 is TGTGCCAGCAGCTTAGCTGTACAGGGTCGAGTTAATCAGCCCCAGCATTTT. Its protein is CASSLAVQGRVNQPQHF. The J gene is TRBJ1-5, the V gene TRBV7-9; the D gene is possibly TRBD1 (6 bases). V lost 0 bases, J lost 4 bases, and 16 bases lay in between. Germline V lookup: CDR1 SEHNR, CDR2 FQNEAQ (reference sequence). This CDR3 spans 17 amino acids. The variable domain in full, completed from reference TRBV7-9 and TRBJ1-5, reads DTGVSQNPRHKITKRGQNVTFRCDPISEHNRLYWYRQTLGQGPEFLTYFQNEAQLEKSRLLSDRFSAERPKGSFSTLEIQRTEQGDSAMYLCASSLAVQGRVNQPQHFGDGTRLSIL.